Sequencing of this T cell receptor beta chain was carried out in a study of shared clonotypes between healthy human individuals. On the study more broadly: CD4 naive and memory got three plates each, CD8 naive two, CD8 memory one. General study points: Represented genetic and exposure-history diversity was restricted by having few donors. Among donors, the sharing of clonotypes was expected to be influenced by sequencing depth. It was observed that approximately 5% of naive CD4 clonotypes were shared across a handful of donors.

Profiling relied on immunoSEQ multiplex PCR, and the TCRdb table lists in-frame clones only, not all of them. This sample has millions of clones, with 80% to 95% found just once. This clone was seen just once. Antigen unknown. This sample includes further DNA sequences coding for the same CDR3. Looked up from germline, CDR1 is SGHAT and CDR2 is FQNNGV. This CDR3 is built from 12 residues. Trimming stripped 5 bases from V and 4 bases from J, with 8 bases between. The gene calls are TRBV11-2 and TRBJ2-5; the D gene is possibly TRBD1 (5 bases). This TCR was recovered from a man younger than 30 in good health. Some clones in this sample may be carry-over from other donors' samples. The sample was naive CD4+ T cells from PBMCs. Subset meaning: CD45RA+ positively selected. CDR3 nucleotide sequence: TGTGCCAGCAGCCAGGGCCGAGAGACCCAGTACTTC. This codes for CASSQGRETQYF.